This T cell receptor (beta chain) emerged from a study of blood T cell repertoires in COVID-19. Study context: Material from acute and convalescent COVID-19 was sourced from the United States, Italy and Spain. Sources were T cells, B-cell-depleted T cells, or PBMCs; the material itself was cDNA or gDNA.

Using immunoSEQ multiplex PCR, the repertoire was profiled, and TCRdb retains in-frame clones only, with some absent. The sample has over 150,000 clones, approximately 87% seen once; the top ten hold approximately 0.93%. V shed 3 bases and J shed 4 bases, with 6 bases lying between them. This CDR3 has 12 residues. Sequencing used peripheral blood. This TCR was recovered from a woman aged 18-29 years who had recovered from COVID-19. The chain joins TRBV12-3 or TRBV12-4 to TRBJ1-1; no firm D call. The CDR3 bases are TGTGCCAGCAGTTTCTCCGTCACTGAAGCTTTCTTT. Its protein product is CASSFSVTEAFF.